The rows below give T cell receptor beta chains drawn from one sample of a study of shared clonotypes between healthy human individuals. The protocol was immunoSEQ multiplex PCR, while the TCRdb copy is restricted to in-frame clones and leaves out a portion. The data contain millions of clones, 85% to 95% of them seen just once; the ten biggest clones take up around 0.14%. The sequenced material came from naive CD4+ T cells sorted from blood. The source of these receptors is a man aged 18 to 29 in good health. The CDR3 runs from the conserved cysteine through the conserved F or W. D genes are given only for firm matches. Some rows mark clone size as missing; the rest say once, few, many or name a class of expanded clone.

TRBV10-3	-	-	TRBJ2-2	CAHRPGTNHNANTGELFF	TGTGCCCATCGTCCCGGGACAAACCATAACGCGAACACCGGGGAGCTGTTTTTT
TRBV7-9	-	-	TRBJ1-5	CASSLGDTVANQPQHF	TGTGCCAGCAGCTTAGGGGACACCGTGGCCAATCAGCCCCAGCATTTT
TRBV5-6	-	-	TRBJ2-7	CASSLGRLAGTTYEQYF	TGTGCCAGCAGCTTGGGGCGGTTGGCAGGGACCACCTACGAGCAGTACTTC
TRBV30	-	TRBD2	TRBJ2-7	CAWSVTAGAFNEQYF	TGTGCCTGGAGTGTAACAGCGGGAGCCTTCAACGAGCAGTACTTC
TRBV18	-	-	TRBJ1-1	CASSPPMGGTEAFF	TGTGCCAGCTCACCACCGATGGGAGGCACTGAAGCTTTCTTT
TRBV28	-	-	TRBJ2-7	CASSLSEREQYF	TGTGCCAGCAGTTTATCGGAGAGAGAGCAGTACTTC
TRBV27	-	TRBD2	TRBJ2-7	CASSFRGGGNEQYF	TGTGCCAGCAGTTTTCGGGGGGGAGGTAACGAGCAGTACTTC
TRBV10-3	once	-	TRBJ1-2	CAISDSQGDGYTF	TGTGCCATCAGTGACTCGCAGGGCGATGGCTACACCTTC
TRBV19	-	-	TRBJ1-2	CASNNNRVMDGYTF	TGTGCCAGTAACAACAACAGGGTTATGGATGGCTACACCTTC
TRBV12-5	-	-	TRBJ1-2	CASGLQPNYGYTF	TGTGCTAGTGGTTTACAGCCTAACTATGGCTACACCTTC
TRBV11-2	-	TRBD1	TRBJ2-7	CASSQLGTAIYEQYF	TGTGCCAGCAGCCAACTGGGGACAGCGATCTACGAGCAGTACTTC
TRBV14	-	-	TRBJ1-2	CASSQDKFLGVPFDGYTF	TGTGCCAGCAGCCAAGATAAGTTTTTAGGGGTCCCTTTCGATGGCTACACCTTC
TRBV5-1	-	-	TRBJ1-5	CASSLEGEDQPQHF	TGCGCCAGCAGCTTGGAAGGGGAGGATCAGCCCCAGCATTTT
TRBV2	once	-	TRBJ2-7	CASSTRWEQYF	TGTGCCAGCAGTACAAGATGGGAGCAGTACTTC
TRBV11-2	-	TRBD2	TRBJ2-3	CASRPGGLAGGLDTQYF	TGTGCCAGCAGGCCCGGGGGGCTAGCGGGGGGCCTTGATACGCAGTATTTT
TRBV7-9	-	-	TRBJ2-5	CASSFEQPHGTQYF	TGTGCCAGCAGCTTTGAACAGCCCCATGGGACCCAGTACTTC
TRBV5-4	few	-	TRBJ1-2	CASSLERQVYGYTF	TGTGCCAGCAGCTTGGAACGGCAGGTCTATGGCTACACCTTC
TRBV5-1	-	TRBD1	TRBJ1-5	CASSLTGENQPQHF	TGCGCCAGCAGCCTGACAGGGGAGAATCAGCCCCAGCATTTT
TRBV7-2	-	-	TRBJ2-3	CASSLGLAATDTQYF	TGTGCCAGCAGCTTAGGATTGGCAGCTACAGATACGCAGTATTTT
TRBV6-1	-	-	TRBJ2-7	CASSRTRDYYEQYF	TGTGCCAGCTCCCGGACAAGGGATTACTACGAGCAGTACTTC
TRBV10-3	-	-	TRBJ1-4	CAISEIEHKDAEKLFF	TGTGCCATCAGTGAGATTGAGCACAAGGACGCTGAAAAACTGTTTTTT
TRBV9	-	-	TRBJ2-5	CASSVLSGAQETQYF	TGTGCCAGCAGCGTATTATCGGGGGCCCAAGAGACCCAGTACTTC
TRBV25-1	once	TRBD1	TRBJ1-2	CASRDRAANYGYTF	TGTGCCAGCAGAGACAGGGCGGCTAACTATGGCTACACCTTC
TRBV7-9	-	-	TRBJ2-3	CASSLAGASGTQYF	TGTGCCAGCAGCTTAGCGGGGGCGAGTGGTACGCAGTATTTT
TRBV4-1	once	TRBD2	TRBJ2-3	CASSQAGTSGTDTQYF	TGCGCCAGCAGCCAAGCCGGGACTAGCGGCACAGATACGCAGTATTTT
TRBV5-4	-	TRBD2	TRBJ2-2	CASSWDYTNTGELFF	TGTGCCAGCAGCTGGGACTATACGAACACCGGGGAGCTGTTTTTT
TRBV27	-	-	TRBJ2-3	CASSLERSTDTQYF	TGTGCCAGCAGTTTAGAGCGGAGCACAGATACGCAGTATTTT
TRBV19	-	-	TRBJ1-6	CASSTHVADF	TGTGCCAGTAGTACCCATGTGGCAGACTTC
TRBV5-5	few	-	TRBJ1-1	CASSPQSGQVNTEAFF	TGTGCCAGCAGCCCCCAGTCGGGCCAGGTGAACACTGAAGCTTTCTTT
TRBV11-2	once	TRBD2	TRBJ2-3	CASSRGGPVGTDTQYF	TGTGCCAGCAGCCGCGGGGGGCCGGTGGGCACAGATACGCAGTATTTT
TRBV7-2	once	-	TRBJ2-3	CASRDRRGTDTQYF	TGTGCCAGCAGAGATCGAAGAGGCACAGATACGCAGTATTTT
TRBV11-2	-	-	TRBJ1-4	CASSLFPTSNEKLFF	TGTGCCAGCAGCTTATTCCCGACAAGTAATGAAAAACTGTTTTTT
TRBV5-1	-	TRBD1	TRBJ1-1	CASSFSGDSEAFF	TGCGCCAGCAGCTTCAGTGGGGACAGTGAAGCTTTCTTT
TRBV19	-	TRBD1	TRBJ1-5	CASKQGQSQPQHF	TGTGCCAGTAAACAGGGGCAAAGTCAGCCCCAGCATTTT
TRBV4-2	once	-	TRBJ2-5	CASSQGAQADQETQYF	TGTGCCAGCAGCCAAGGGGCGCAGGCGGACCAAGAGACCCAGTACTTC
TRBV9	-	TRBD2	TRBJ2-5	CASSVGTSGRTETQYF	TGTGCCAGCAGCGTAGGTACTAGCGGCCGAACAGAGACCCAGTACTTC
TRBV4-2	-	-	TRBJ2-7	CASSQPGTQTTEQYF	TGTGCCAGCAGCCAACCCGGGACCCAAACCACCGAGCAGTACTTC
TRBV6-1	-	TRBD1	TRBJ1-6	CASSLRDRGDSPLHF	TGTGCCAGCAGTCTCCGGGACAGGGGGGATTCACCCCTCCACTTT
TRBV5-4	once	-	TRBJ2-5	CASSLEYHGTQYF	TGTGCCAGCAGCTTGGAGTACCATGGGACCCAGTACTTC